A single sample gave rise to the 5 T cell receptor beta chains below, sequenced in a study of blood T cell repertoires in COVID-19. TCRdb's table, derived via immunoSEQ multiplex PCR, lists solely in-frame clones and lacks some. In the table there are 150,000 to 180,000 clones, around 85% of which are singletons. Sequenced input: peripheral blood. Receptor source: a woman aged 60-75 years with acute or convalescent COVID-19.

V gene TRBV7-6 combines with J gene TRBJ1-1; no firm D call. V dropped 2 bases and J dropped 1 base, with 11 bases sitting between them. This CDR3 contains 15 residues. Germline V CDR1 and CDR2: SGHVS, FNYEAQ. Written as DNA, the CDR3 is TGTGCCAGCAGCTTACGAGTTAGTGGGAACACTGAAGCTTTCTTT. This translates into CASSLRVSGNTEAFF.

This clone was found many times. The CDR3 DNA reads as TGTGCCAGCAGCCAAGCGGACAGGTCGGAAGATGAAAAACTGTTTTTT. Encoded protein: CASSQADRSEDEKLFF. The J gene is TRBJ1-4, the V gene TRBV3-1 (or the pseudogene TRBV3-2); 7 positions match TRBD1. The J segment lost 6 bases and the V segment lost 1 base, leaving 8 bases of the junction unmatched. The CDR3 totals 16 residues. CDR1 is LGHDT and CDR2 is YNNKEL in the germline V gene (reference sequence).

The chain links TRBV28 to TRBJ1-1; maybe TRBD1 (5 bases). Trimming took off 5 bases at V and 7 bases at J, with 17 bases between the two ends. The CDR3 is 14 amino acids. Germline loops: CDR1 MDHEN, CDR2 SYDVKM. The CDR3 DNA reads TGTGCCAGCAGTCCCGACCCCCGCGGGGGTGAAGCTTTCTTT. It codes for CASSPDPRGGEAFF.

The chain is built from TRBV7-2 and TRBJ1-2, with 7 bases matching TRBD1. The V segment lost 0 bases and the J segment 2 bases; nucleotides outside the gene matches: 9. This CDR3 has 17 amino acids. Germline V gene sequence: CDR1 SGHTA, CDR2 FQGNSA. CDR3 in amino acids: CASSLAPRGQINYGYTF. As DNA, the CDR3 is TGTGCCAGCAGCTTAGCCCCCAGGGGACAGATAAACTATGGCTACACCTTC. Combining the CDR3 with reference TRBV7-2 and TRBJ1-2 gives the whole variable domain GAGVSQSPSNKVTEKGKDVELRCDPISGHTALYWYRQSLGQGLEFLIYFQGNSAPDKSGLPSDRFSAERTGGSVSTLTIQRTQQEDSAVYLCASSLAPRGQINYGYTFGSGTRLTVV.

The chain joins TRBV4-1 to TRBJ1-1; no firm D call. With 1 base removed from V and 4 bases from J, the gap between germline ends came to 13 bases. This CDR3 contains 15 residues. Per germline, CDR1 MGHRA and CDR2 YSYEKL. The CDR3 is CASSQGRGESTEAFF. CDR3 coding DNA: TGCGCCAGCAGCCAAGGGCGGGGTGAGAGCACTGAAGCTTTCTTT.